Following are 10 T cell receptor beta chains from one sample sequenced in a study of T cells in Graves' hyperthyroidism and ophthalmopathy. Amplified regions were TCR beta CDR3 sequences from RNA transcripts. TCR CDR3 underwent first-round RT-PCR with the HTBI primer set. TCRdb re-analysed the multiplex PCR reads in MiXCR, keeping a single row per CDR3 protein. The sample includes around 290,000 distinct CDR3 sequences, approximately 15% of them seen just once. Material: blood. These receptors all come from a woman aged 60 to 75 with Graves' ophthalmopathy.

This clonotype was observed at least ten times. CDR3 protein: CASSLAGRELFF. In DNA form, the CDR3 reads TGTGCCAGCAGTTTGGCGGGGAGGGAGCTGTTTTTT. The chain uses TRBV28 and TRBJ2-2, with D possibly TRBD2 on 6 matching bases. The ends were cut back, 3 bases at V and 9 bases at J, with 8 bases in the middle. The CDR3 is made up of 12 amino acids. Germline V lookup: CDR1 MDHEN, CDR2 SYDVKM.

This clonotype was counted ten times or more. The J gene is TRBJ1-3, the V gene TRBV12-3 or TRBV12-4; D ambiguous. Trimming took 1 base from V and 0 from J, leaving 4 bases between them. This CDR3 has 14 residues. The CDR3 region is CASSLEGSGNTIYF. CDR3 bases: TGTGCCAGCAGTTTAGAAGGCTCTGGAAACACCATATATTTT.

This clonotype was found many times. The chain has TRBV7-2 and TRBJ2-7; no definite D call. The V end lost 2 bases, the J end lost 1 base, and 21 bases lay between the germline ends. Germline V CDR1 and CDR2: SGHTA, FQGNSA. This CDR3 region has 18 residues. CDR3 amino acids: CASSLRPDGPYFSYEQYF. DNA of the CDR3: TGTGCCAGCAGCTTAAGGCCGGACGGCCCGTACTTTTCCTACGAGCAGTACTTC.

This chain links TRBV5-1 with TRBJ2-3; D is uncertain. The CDR3 length is 14 residues. V was pared by 0 bases and J by 5 bases, with 10 bases between. Germline V gene lookup returns CDR1 SGHRS and CDR2 YFSETQ. For the CDR3, the DNA is TGCGCCAGCAGCTTGGAAGCAAGAGGAGATACGCAGTATTTT. Protein: CASSLEARGDTQYF.

Concerning this clonotype: Compared with germline, one end of the junction differs, possibly owing to a read error. The chain has TRBV7-7 and TRBJ2-5, with D perhaps given as TRBD1 or TRBD2 (6 bases each). Germline values: CDR1 SSHAT, CDR2 FNYEAQ (reference sequence). The CDR3 contains 13 residues. CDR3 nucleotide sequence: TGTGCTAGCAGCTTCGGGGGCGTGGAGACCCAGTACTTC. Translation: CASSFGGVETQYF.

At least ten counts were recorded for this clonotype. This chain uses TRBV20-1 with TRBJ2-7; 14 bases line up with TRBD2. The CDR3 has 16 amino acids. J lost 4 bases, V lost 2 bases, and 7 bases had no gene match. Germline V gives CDR1 DFQATT, CDR2 SNEGSKA (reference sequence). CDR3 sequence (DNA): TGCAGTGCTAGACCGGGACTAGCGGGAGCGGGGTACGAGCAGTACTTC. Amino acids: CSARPGLAGAGYEQYF.

The rearrangement joins TRBV25-1 to TRBJ2-5, with D perhaps matching TRBD2 (6 bases). V was clipped by 6 bases and J by 6 bases, with 17 bases between them. The CDR3 consists of 14 residues. Per the germline V gene, CDR1 is MGHDK and CDR2 is SYGVNS. The CDR3 nucleotides are TGTGCCAGCAGGCCCGGGAGTCTAAGCCAGACCCAGTACTTC. Translated: CASRPGSLSQTQYF.

This clonotype showed up many times. The rearrangement joins TRBV13 to TRBJ2-7; unclear D gene. In germline, CDR1 is PRHDT, CDR2 FYEKMQ (reference sequence). With 3 bases removed from V and 6 bases from J, the gap between germline ends came to 9 bases. CDR3 size: 12 residues. As DNA, the CDR3 is TGTGCCAGCAGCTTGAATGGGGTCGAGCAGTACTTC. Protein: CASSLNGVEQYF.

This clonotype came up many times. The chain combines TRBV18 with TRBJ2-2; no clear D gene. Germline V CDR1 and CDR2: KGHSH, LQKENI. The V and J ends lost 2 bases and 0 bases respectively, with 1 base between them. This CDR3 comprises 13 residues. The CDR3 region has the DNA TGTGCCAGCTCACCAGCGAACACCGGGGAGCTGTTTTTT. Its protein is CASSPANTGELFF. Using reference TRBV18 and TRBJ2-2 for the parts outside the CDR3, the full variable domain is NAGVMQNPRHLVRRRGQEARLRCSPMKGHSHVYWYRQLPEEGLKFMVYLQKENIIDESGMPKERFSAEFPKEGPSILRIQQVVRGDSAAYFCASSPANTGELFFGEGSRLTVL.

This clonotype was observed a handful of times. The chain uses TRBV20-1 and TRBJ2-2; D remains ambiguous. V gave up 3 bases and J gave up 0 bases, with 8 bases separating them. Germline V gene data show CDR1 as DFQATT and CDR2 as SNEGSKA (reference sequence). CDR3 size: 14 residues. This CDR3 is CSASQNPNTGELFF. In nucleotides, the CDR3 is TGCAGTGCTAGCCAGAACCCGAACACCGGGGAGCTGTTTTTT.